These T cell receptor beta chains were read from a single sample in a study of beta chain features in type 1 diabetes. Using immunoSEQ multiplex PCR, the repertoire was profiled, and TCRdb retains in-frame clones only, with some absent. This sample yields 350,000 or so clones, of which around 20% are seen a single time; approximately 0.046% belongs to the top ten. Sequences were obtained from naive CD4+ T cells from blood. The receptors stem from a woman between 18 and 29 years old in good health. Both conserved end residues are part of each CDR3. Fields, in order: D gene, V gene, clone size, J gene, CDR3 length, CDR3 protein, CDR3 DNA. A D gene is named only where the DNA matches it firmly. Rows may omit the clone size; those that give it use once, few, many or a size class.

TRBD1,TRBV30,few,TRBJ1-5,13,CAWSWTGNQPQHF,TGTGCCTGGAGTTGGACAGGGAATCAGCCCCAGCATTTT
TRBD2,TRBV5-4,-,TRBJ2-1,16,CASSRLAGGPYNEQFF,TGTGCCAGCAGTAGACTAGCGGGAGGACCTTACAATGAGCAGTTCTTC
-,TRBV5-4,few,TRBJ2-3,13,CASSLRTPDTQYF,TGTGCCAGCAGCTTGCGGACTCCAGATACGCAGTATTTT
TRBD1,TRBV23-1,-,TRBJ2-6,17,CASTPGQFDSGANVLTF,TGCGCCAGCACTCCGGGACAGTTCGACTCTGGGGCCAACGTCCTGACTTTC
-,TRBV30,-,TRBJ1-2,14,CAWSRAGLNYGYTF,TGTGCCTGGAGTAGGGCAGGACTAAACTATGGCTACACCTTC
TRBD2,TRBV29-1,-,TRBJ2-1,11,CSAGLAGREFF,TGCAGCGCGGGACTAGCGGGTCGGGAGTTCTTC
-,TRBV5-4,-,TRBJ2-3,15,CASSFGGGLTDTQYF,TGTGCCAGCAGCTTTGGGGGGGGCCTCACAGATACGCAGTATTTT
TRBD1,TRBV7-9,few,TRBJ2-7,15,CASSFGTGANYEQYF,TGTGCCAGCAGCTTCGGGACAGGAGCCAACTACGAGCAGTACTTC
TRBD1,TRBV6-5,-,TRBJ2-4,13,CASSGQAKNIQYF,TGTGCCAGCAGTGGACAGGCGAAAAACATTCAGTACTTC
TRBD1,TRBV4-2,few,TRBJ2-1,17,CASSQDGTGGVHNEQFF,TGTGCCAGCAGCCAAGATGGGACAGGGGGCGTCCACAATGAGCAGTTCTTC
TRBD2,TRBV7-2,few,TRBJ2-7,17,CASSESGTSGGYWLQYF,TGTGCCAGCAGCGAAAGTGGGACTAGCGGGGGATATTGGTTGCAGTACTTC
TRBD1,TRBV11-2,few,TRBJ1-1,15,CASSLVRGRHTEAFF,TGTGCCAGCAGCTTAGTCAGGGGGCGACACACTGAAGCTTTCTTT
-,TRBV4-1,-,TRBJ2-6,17,CATSRGVRQSGANVLTF,TGCGCCACCTCGCGCGGGGTGCGTCAATCTGGGGCCAACGTCCTGACTTTC
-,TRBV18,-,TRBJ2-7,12,CASSPVTGEQYF,TGTGCCAGCTCACCAGTTACCGGCGAGCAGTACTTC
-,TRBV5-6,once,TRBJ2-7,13,CASSRLSRHEQYF,TGTGCCAGCAGTCGATTGTCGAGGCACGAGCAGTACTTC
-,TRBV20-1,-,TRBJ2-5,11,CSARPQETQYF,TGCAGTGCTAGACCTCAAGAGACCCAGTACTTC
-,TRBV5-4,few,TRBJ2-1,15,CASSSGTPLLSEQFF,TGTGCCAGCAGTTCCGGGACACCTCTATTATCGGAGCAGTTCTTC
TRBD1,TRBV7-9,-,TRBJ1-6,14,CASRYRGGDSPLHF,TGTGCCAGCAGGTACAGGGGTGGGGATTCACCCCTCCACTTT